The source of this T cell receptor beta chain is a study of regulatory T cells in long-lasting Graves disease. CDR1 KGHDR and CDR2 SFDVKD come from the germline V gene. This CDR3 has 13 amino acids. Of note for this clonotype: One base away lies a much larger clone, so this may be a sequencing read error.

Library construction for TCR beta used iRepertoire HTBI primers and Arm-PCR of CDR3 regions. One entry per CDR3 protein results from TCRdb running MiXCR on the multiplex PCR reads. The data show a few hundred thousand distinct CDR3 sequences, around 18% seen once. Time point denoted: newly diagnosed GD, antithyroid drugs for less than 3 months. Researchers made the TCR library from RNA that was extracted from PBMCs. An endocrinology unit in Xi'an, China, supplied the patients. These same data were also listed under a study on T cells in Graves' hyperthyroidism and ophthalmopathy. That investigation notes: Carried out on the TCR CDR3, a first-round RT-PCR used the HTBI primer set. Ophthalmopathy was predicted by the model a median of 6.5 months ahead of onset.

The V gene is TRBV24-1, the J gene TRBJ2-1; D possibly corresponds to TRBD1 (5 bases). The sequencing here drew on peripheral blood mononuclear cells (PBMCs), taken at new diagnosis, from a patient treated with antithyroid drugs. This TCR was recovered from a woman aged 25 to 39 with Graves disease. CDR3 in DNA: TGTGCCACCAGTGGTAGACAGTTTAGTGAGCAGTCCTTC. Translating gives CATSGRQFSEQSF.